The TCR beta chain under discussion was sequenced for a study of technical replicates of blood from a handful of donors. Here immunoSEQ multiplex PCR was the method, and the copy in TCRdb shows in-frame clones only, minus some. The sample lists about 70,000 clones; 95% to 97% were seen once. The TCR was taken from a human donor in good health. The sequencing sample was made of T cells isolated from PBMCs.

The chain's CDR3 is CASSYSTQTNYEQYF. The CDR3, as DNA: TGTGCCAGCAGTTACTCGACACAGACCAACTACGAGCAGTACTTC. The chain has TRBV6-5 and TRBJ2-7; D gene unclear. V gave up 0 bases and J gave up 3 bases, with 12 bases separating them. Germline CDR1 and CDR2: MNHEY and SVGAGI. The CDR3 spans 15 residues.